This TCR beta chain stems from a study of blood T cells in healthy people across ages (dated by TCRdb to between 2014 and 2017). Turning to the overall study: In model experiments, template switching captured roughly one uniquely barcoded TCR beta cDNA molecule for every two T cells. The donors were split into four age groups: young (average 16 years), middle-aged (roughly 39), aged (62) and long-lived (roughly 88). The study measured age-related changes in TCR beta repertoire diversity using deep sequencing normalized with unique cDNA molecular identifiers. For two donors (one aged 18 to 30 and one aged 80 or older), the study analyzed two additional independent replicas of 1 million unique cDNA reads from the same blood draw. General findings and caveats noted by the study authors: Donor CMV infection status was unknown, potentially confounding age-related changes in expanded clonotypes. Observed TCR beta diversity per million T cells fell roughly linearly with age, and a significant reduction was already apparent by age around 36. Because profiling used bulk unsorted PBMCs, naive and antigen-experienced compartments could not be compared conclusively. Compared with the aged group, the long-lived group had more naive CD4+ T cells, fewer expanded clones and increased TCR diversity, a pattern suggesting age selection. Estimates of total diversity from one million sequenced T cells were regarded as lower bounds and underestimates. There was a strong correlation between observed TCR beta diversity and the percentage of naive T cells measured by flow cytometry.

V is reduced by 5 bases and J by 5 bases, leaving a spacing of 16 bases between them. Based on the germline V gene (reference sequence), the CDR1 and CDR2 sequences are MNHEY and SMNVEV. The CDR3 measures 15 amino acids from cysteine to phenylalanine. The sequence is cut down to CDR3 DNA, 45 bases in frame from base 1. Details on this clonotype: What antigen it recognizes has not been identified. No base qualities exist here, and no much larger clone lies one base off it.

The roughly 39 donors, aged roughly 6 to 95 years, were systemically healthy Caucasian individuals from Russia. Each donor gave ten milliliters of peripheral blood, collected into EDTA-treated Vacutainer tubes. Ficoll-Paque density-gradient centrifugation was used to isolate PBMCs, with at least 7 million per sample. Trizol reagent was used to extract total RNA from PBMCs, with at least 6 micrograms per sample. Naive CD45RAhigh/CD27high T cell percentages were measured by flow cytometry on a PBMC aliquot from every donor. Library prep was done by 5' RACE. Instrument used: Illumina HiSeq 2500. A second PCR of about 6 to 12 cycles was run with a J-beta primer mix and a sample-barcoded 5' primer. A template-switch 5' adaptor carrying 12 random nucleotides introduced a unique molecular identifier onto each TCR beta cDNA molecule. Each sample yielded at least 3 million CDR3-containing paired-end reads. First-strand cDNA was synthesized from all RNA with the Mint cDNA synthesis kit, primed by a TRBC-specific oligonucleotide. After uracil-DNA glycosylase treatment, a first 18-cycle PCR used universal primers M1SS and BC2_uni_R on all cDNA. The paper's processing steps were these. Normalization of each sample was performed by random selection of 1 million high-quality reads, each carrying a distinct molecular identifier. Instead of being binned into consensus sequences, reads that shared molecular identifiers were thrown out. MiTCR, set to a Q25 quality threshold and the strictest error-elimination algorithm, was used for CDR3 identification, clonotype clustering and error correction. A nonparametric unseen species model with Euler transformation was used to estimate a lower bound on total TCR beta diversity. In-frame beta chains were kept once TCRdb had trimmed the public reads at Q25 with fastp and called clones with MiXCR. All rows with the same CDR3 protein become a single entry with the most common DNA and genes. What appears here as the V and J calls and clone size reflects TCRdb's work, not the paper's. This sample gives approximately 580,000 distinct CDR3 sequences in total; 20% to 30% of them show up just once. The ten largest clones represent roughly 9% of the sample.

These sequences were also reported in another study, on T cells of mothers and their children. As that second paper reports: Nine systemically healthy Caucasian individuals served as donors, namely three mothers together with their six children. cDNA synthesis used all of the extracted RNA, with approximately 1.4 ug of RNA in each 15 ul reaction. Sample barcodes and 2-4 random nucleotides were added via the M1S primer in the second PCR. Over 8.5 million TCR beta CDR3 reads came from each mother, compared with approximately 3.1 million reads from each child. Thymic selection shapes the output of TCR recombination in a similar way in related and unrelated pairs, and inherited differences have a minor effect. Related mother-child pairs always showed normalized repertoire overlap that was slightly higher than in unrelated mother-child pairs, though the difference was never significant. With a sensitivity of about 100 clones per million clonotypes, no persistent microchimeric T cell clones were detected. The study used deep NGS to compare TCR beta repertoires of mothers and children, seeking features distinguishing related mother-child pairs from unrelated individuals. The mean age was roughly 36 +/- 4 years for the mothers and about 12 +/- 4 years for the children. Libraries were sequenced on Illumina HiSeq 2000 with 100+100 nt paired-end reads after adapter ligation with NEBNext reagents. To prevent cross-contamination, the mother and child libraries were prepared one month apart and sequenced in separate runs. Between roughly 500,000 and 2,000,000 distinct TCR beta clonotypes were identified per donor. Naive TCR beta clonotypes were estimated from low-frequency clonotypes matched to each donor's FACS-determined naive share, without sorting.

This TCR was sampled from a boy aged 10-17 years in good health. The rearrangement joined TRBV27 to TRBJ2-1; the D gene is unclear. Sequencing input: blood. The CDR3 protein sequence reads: CASSLGPSIDNEQFF. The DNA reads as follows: TGTGCCAGCAGTCTCGGTCCATCAATCGACAATGAGCAGTTCTTC.